The 32 T cell receptor beta chains listed next were all sequenced from one sample in a study of T cells after posttransplantation cyclophosphamide. Busulfan-fludarabine conditioning, marrow transplant, and cyclophosphamide on days +3 and +4 were administered. The repertoire was sequenced with immunoSEQ multiplex PCR; TCRdb's copy has only in-frame clones and lacks some. The profile covers tens of thousands of clones, none occurring a single time. This specimen consisted of PBMCs, obtained after allogeneic stem cell transplant with posttransplant cyclophosphamide. These receptors all stem from a male patient aged 18 to 35 who received an allogeneic stem cell transplant from a related donor, was CMV-positive, and had no GVHD. The graft donor may have contributed some T cells.

This clone has just a few counts. The chain employs TRBV28 and TRBJ2-1; D perhaps matches TRBD2 (5 bases). Trimming took off 2 bases at V and 4 bases at J, with 12 bases between the two ends. Germline V gives CDR1 MDHEN, CDR2 SYDVKM. The CDR3 spans 15 residues. The CDR3 here is CASSLLSVSYNEQFF. DNA of the CDR3: TGTGCCAGCAGTTTACTTAGCGTCTCTTACAATGAGCAGTTCTTC. Full variable domain (outside the CDR3, taken from reference TRBV28 and TRBJ2-1): DVKVTQSSRYLVKRTGEKVFLECVQDMDHENMFWYRQDPGLGLRLIYFSYDVKMKEKGDIPEGYSVSREKKERFSLILESASTNQTSMYLCASSLLSVSYNEQFFGPGTRLTVL.

This clone has at least ten counts. The chain uses TRBV7-2 and TRBJ2-3, with D tentatively TRBD2 (6 bases). The ends were cut back, 6 bases at V and 2 bases at J, with 21 bases in the middle. This CDR3 comprises 17 residues. The V gene's germline CDR1 is SGHTA and CDR2 FQGNSA. CDR3 sequence reads: CASRARGDGGLTDTQYF. Here the CDR3 DNA reads TGTGCCAGCAGGGCCCGGGGAGACGGGGGACTCACAGATACGCAGTATTTT.

At least ten counts were recorded for this clone. V and J are TRBV30 and TRBJ2-1; 11 positions match TRBD2. There are 15 residues in the CDR3. The germline V gene has CDR1 GTSNPN and CDR2 SVGIG (reference sequence). The trim removed 6 bases at V and 8 bases at J, leaving 12 bases unmatched. The CDR3 protein is CACRKNSGGAYEQFF. In nucleotides, the CDR3 is TGTGCCTGCCGGAAGAATAGCGGGGGGGCCTATGAGCAGTTCTTC.

This clone was detected ten times or more. This rearrangement joins TRBV5-1 to TRBJ2-1; 9 positions match TRBD1. With 0 bases clipped from V and 5 bases from J, the junction kept 6 bases outside the gene matches. CDR3 size: 16 residues. Germline lookup yields CDR1 SGHRS and CDR2 YFSETQ. The CDR3 is CASSLVPGQGNNEQFF. The CDR3 nucleotides read TGCGCCAGCAGCTTGGTCCCGGGACAGGGTAACAATGAGCAGTTCTTC.

This clone appeared a few times. The rearrangement links TRBV27 to TRBJ2-5, with 15 bases that match TRBD2. The DNA matches TRBJ2-7 better at its end, which makes the J call doubtful. This CDR3 is built from 18 residues. Germline V gene data show CDR1 as MNHEY and CDR2 as SMNVEV (reference sequence). The CDR3 is CASSFGLAGGPDSYEQYF. The CDR3 bases are TGTGCCAGCAGTTTCGGACTAGCGGGAGGGCCCGACTCCTACGAGCAGTACTTC.

In this sample, this clone turned up many times. V usage is TRBV15 and J usage is TRBJ2-5; 10 positions match TRBD1. This CDR3 spans 13 amino acids. Looked up from germline, CDR1 is LNHNV and CDR2 is YYDKDF (reference sequence). V lost 8 bases to trimming and J lost 3 bases; unmatched junction nucleotides: 3. The CDR3 region is CATRGTGEETQYF. DNA for the CDR3: TGTGCCACCCGCGGGACAGGGGAAGAGACCCAGTACTTC.

This clone was found many times. J is TRBJ2-5 and V is TRBV7-9; tentatively, D is TRBD2 (5 bases). This CDR3 spans 16 amino acids. Per the germline V gene, CDR1 is SEHNR and CDR2 is FQNEAQ (reference sequence). V dropped 5 bases and J dropped 2 bases, with 18 bases sitting between them. CDR3 sequence: CASSPTPPGKQETQYF. DNA of the CDR3: TGTGCCAGCAGCCCCACGCCCCCGGGAAAACAAGAGACCCAGTACTTC.

This clone was recorded at least ten times. The gene calls are TRBV5-5 and TRBJ1-1; D may be TRBD1 (5 bases). The germline CDR1 and CDR2 sequences are SGHKS and YYEKEE (reference sequence). CDR3 length: 14 residues. V shed 2 bases and J shed 5 bases, with 13 bases lying between them. The CDR3 DNA is TGTGCCAGCAGCTTTTGGGACGCGGGGACTGAAGCTTTCTTT. Translation: CASSFWDAGTEAFF.

The sample holds many counts of this clone. The gene calls are TRBV30 and TRBJ2-7; 7 nucleotides match TRBD1. V lost 0 bases, J lost 4 bases, and 6 bases stayed unmatched. The CDR3 is 14 residues long. Per germline, CDR1 GTSNPN and CDR2 SVGIG (reference sequence). DNA for the CDR3: TGTGCCTGGAGTGTACAAGGGGGCGTGTACGAGCAGTACTTC. It yields the protein CAWSVQGGVYEQYF.

The table lists this clone with a few counts. V gene TRBV4-1 combines with J gene TRBJ2-5; tentatively, D is TRBD1 (5 bases). The germline CDR1 and CDR2 sequences are MGHRA and YSYEKL. The CDR3 is made up of 18 amino acids. Deletions cut 0 bases from V and 0 bases from J, with 17 bases between. CDR3 DNA sequence: TGCGCCAGCAGCCAAGAAGCTGGGGCAGGAACGTACCAAGAGACCCAGTACTTC. This gives the protein CASSQEAGAGTYQETQYF.

This clone has at least ten counts. V gene TRBV19 combines with J gene TRBJ1-4; perhaps TRBD1 as D (6 bases). This CDR3 spans 12 amino acids. V was cut by 3 bases and J by 15 bases, with 14 bases left in between. Germline V gene sequence: CDR1 LNHDA, CDR2 SQIVND (reference sequence). The CDR3: CASSITGRILFF. For the CDR3, the DNA is TGTGCCAGTAGTATCACAGGGAGAATCTTGTTTTTT.

This clone has ten or more counts. CDR3: CASSRAGELFF. The CDR3 DNA reads TGTGCCAGCAGTCGCGCCGGGGAGCTGTTTTTT. The chain has TRBV5-4 and TRBJ2-2, with no clear D. This CDR3 has 11 amino acids. Deletions cut 5 bases from V and 6 bases from J, with 5 bases between. Germline CDR1 reads SGHNT; CDR2 reads YYREEE (reference sequence).

This clone was observed many times. This rearrangement joins TRBV9 to TRBJ2-1, with TRBD1 matching over 9 bases. V shed 4 bases, J shed 5 bases, and the junction held 7 bases outside the gene matches. Germline CDR1 and CDR2: SGDLS and YYNGEE. The length of the CDR3 is 15 residues. CDR3 nucleotides: TGTGCCAGCAGCCACGACAGGGGGAGGCACAATGAGCAGTTCTTC. Translating gives CASSHDRGRHNEQFF.

This clone was picked up many times. The chain joins TRBV28 to TRBJ2-2, with TRBD2 as a possible D gene (5 bases). V was cut by 8 bases and J by 6 bases, with 22 bases left in between. CDR1 MDHEN and CDR2 SYDVKM come from the germline V gene. CDR3 length: 16 amino acids. CDR3 protein: CASQKGTRVVPGELFF. The CDR3 coding sequence is TGTGCCAGCCAAAAAGGAACTAGAGTTGTACCCGGGGAGCTGTTTTTT. Full variable domain (outside the CDR3, taken from reference TRBV28 and TRBJ2-2): DVKVTQSSRYLVKRTGEKVFLECVQDMDHENMFWYRQDPGLGLRLIYFSYDVKMKEKGDIPEGYSVSREKKERFSLILESASTNQTSMYLCASQKGTRVVPGELFFGEGSRLTVL.

This clone appeared many times. The chain carries TRBV6-5 and TRBJ1-4; D might be TRBD1 (6 bases). CDR3 size: 14 residues. Germline V gene sequence: CDR1 MNHEY, CDR2 SVGAGI. V lost 6 bases and J 8 bases, leaving 16 bases between the germline ends. The chain's CDR3 is CASSSSQGQEKLFF. CDR3 coding DNA: TGTGCCAGCAGCTCCTCCCAGGGGCAAGAAAAACTGTTTTTT.

This clone was found many times. V is TRBV28 and J is TRBJ2-7; 7 bases match TRBD2. The V and J ends lost 5 bases and 1 base, in that order; junction bases with no gene match: 5. Germline V lookup: CDR1 MDHEN, CDR2 SYDVKM. There are 14 residues in the CDR3. DNA of the CDR3: TGTGCCAGCAGTAGGCTAGCGGTGTCCTACGAGCAGTACTTC. It yields the protein CASSRLAVSYEQYF.

This clone was seen repeatedly, ten times or more. The J gene is TRBJ2-7, the V gene TRBV25-1; maybe TRBD2 (7 bases). V gave up 5 bases and J gave up 0 bases, with 17 bases separating them. The CDR3 spans 16 residues. Germline V gene lookup returns CDR1 MGHDK and CDR2 SYGVNS. Here the CDR3 reads CASSPGGSSTSYEQYF. In DNA form, the CDR3 reads TGTGCCAGCAGTCCGGGGGGCTCTTCCACCTCCTACGAGCAGTACTTC.

The sample holds many counts of this clone. The chain couples TRBV11-2 to TRBJ2-5; TRBD1 agrees at 8 bases. The V gene's germline CDR1 is SGHAT and CDR2 FQNNGV. V dropped 4 bases and J dropped 2; count of bases not matched to a gene: 6. The CDR3 covers 15 residues. The CDR3 loop reads CASSWEDRAQETQYF. DNA for the CDR3: TGTGCCAGCAGCTGGGAGGACAGGGCACAAGAGACCCAGTACTTC.

This clone has at least ten counts. The chain couples TRBV5-4 to TRBJ2-5; D ambiguous. The CDR3 is 11 residues long. Trimming stripped 2 bases from V and 5 bases from J, with 4 bases between. The germline CDR1 and CDR2 sequences are SGHNT and YYREEE (reference sequence). In DNA form, the CDR3 reads TGTGCCAGCAGCTTCCATGAGACCCAGTACTTC. Translating gives CASSFHETQYF.

This clone was seen ten or more times. This chain joins TRBV9 and TRBJ2-1; no clear D. This CDR3 has 13 residues. Germline lookup yields CDR1 SGDLS and CDR2 YYNGEE. V lost 5 bases, J lost 7 bases, and 13 bases lay in between. The CDR3, as DNA: TGTGCCAGCAGTTACATGGTCGATAATGAGCAGTTCTTC. Encoded protein: CASSYMVDNEQFF.

This clone appeared many times. The chain links TRBV5-5 to TRBJ2-6, with D tentatively TRBD2 (5 bases). There are 18 residues in the CDR3. Germline V lookup: CDR1 SGHKS, CDR2 YYEKEE (reference sequence). V was shortened by 3 bases and J by 0 bases, with 16 bases between the two germline ends. CDR3 DNA sequence: TGTGCCAGCAGCTCGGAGTGGACGGGATCCTCTGGGGCCAACGTCCTGACTTTC. Translation gives CASSSEWTGSSGANVLTF. The whole variable domain, filled in from reference TRBV5-5 and TRBJ2-6, reads DAGVTQSPTHLIKTRGQQVTLRCSPISGHKSVSWYQQVLGQGPQFIFQYYEKEERGRGNFPDRFSARQFPNYSSELNVNALLLGDSALYLCASSSEWTGSSGANVLTFGAGSRLTVL.

There are many counts of this clone. J is TRBJ2-7 and V is TRBV6-5; D remains ambiguous. The length of the CDR3 is 13 residues. In germline, CDR1 is MNHEY, CDR2 SVGAGI. Trimming removed 4 bases at V and 3 bases at J, with 10 bases between. CDR3 residues: CASSLAPDYEQYF. The CDR3 DNA reads TGTGCCAGCAGTTTAGCTCCCGACTACGAGCAGTACTTC.

This clone was seen at least ten times. J is TRBJ2-5 and V is TRBV19; D is perhaps TRBD2 (5 bases). This CDR3 is 15 amino acids long. In germline, CDR1 is LNHDA, CDR2 SQIVND (reference sequence). Deletions cut 10 bases from V and 5 bases from J, with 23 bases between. CDR3 amino acids: CATKSLGSTGETQYF. The CDR3 DNA is TGTGCCACCAAATCACTGGGCTCCACGGGGGAGACCCAGTACTTC.

This clone came up many times. Different DNA sequences within this sample yield the same CDR3. The J gene is TRBJ2-2, the V gene TRBV11-3; D possibly corresponds to TRBD2 (6 bases). Germline V gene sequence: CDR1 SGHNT, CDR2 YENEEA. Between the trimmed V and J ends, which lost 5 bases and 5 bases, there was a span of 12 bases. This CDR3 spans 14 amino acids. CDR3 nucleotide sequence: TGTGCCAGCAGCCTCGCCGGGGGTACCGGGGAGCTGTTTTTT. Its protein is CASSLAGGTGELFF.

The sample holds many counts of this clone. The chain uses TRBV7-9 and TRBJ1-1; no clear D gene. CDR3 length: 14 residues. Deletions cut 2 bases from V and 5 bases from J, with 12 bases between. Germline CDR1 is SEHNR and CDR2 is FQNEAQ (reference sequence). CDR3 in amino acids: CASSLSTSGTEAFF. CDR3 nucleotides: TGTGCCAGCAGCTTATCCACCTCCGGGACTGAAGCTTTCTTT.

This clone was seen many times. The chain uses TRBV11-1 and TRBJ1-2; tentatively, D is TRBD1 (5 bases). Germline CDR1 SGHAT, CDR2 FQDESV (reference sequence). This CDR3 spans 15 amino acids. V was cut by 4 bases and J by 5 bases, with 17 bases left in between. Written as DNA, the CDR3 is TGTGCCAGCAGCTCTCTCCCCGGGACTCATTATGGCTACACCTTC. Its protein is CASSSLPGTHYGYTF.

In this sample, this clone turned up many times. V usage is TRBV18 and J usage is TRBJ1-4, with D perhaps matching TRBD1 (6 bases). V was pared by 6 bases and J by 1 base, with 15 bases between. The CDR3 runs to 16 residues. Germline CDR1 is KGHSH and CDR2 is LQKENI. DNA for the CDR3: TGTGCCAGCTCCCCCCTACACAGGGTAACTAATGAAAAACTGTTTTTT. Encoded protein: CASSPLHRVTNEKLFF.

This clone was seen at least ten times. J is TRBJ2-7 and V is TRBV10-3; D may be TRBD2 (5 bases). CDR3 length: 14 amino acids. V gave up 6 bases and J gave up 3 bases, with 15 bases separating them. Per germline, CDR1 ENHRY and CDR2 SYGVKD. The CDR3 DNA reads as TGTGCCATCAGAGAGACCGGACGGGGCTACGAGCAGTACTTC. It is translated as CAIRETGRGYEQYF.

This clone has a count of ten or more. The V and J genes are TRBV6-5 and TRBJ1-1; D may be TRBD1 (6 bases). The CDR3 contains 13 residues. Trimming took off 0 bases at V and 4 bases at J, with 6 bases between the two ends. Germline V gene sequence: CDR1 MNHEY, CDR2 SVGAGI. The CDR3: CASSYSGGTEAFF. As DNA, the CDR3 is TGTGCCAGCAGTTACTCAGGGGGCACTGAAGCTTTCTTT.

This clone was detected many times. J is TRBJ2-1 and V is TRBV6-6; the match to TRBD1 covers 7 bases. CDR1 and CDR2 from the germline V gene are MNHNY and SVGAGI (reference sequence). The CDR3 extends over 16 amino acids. V lost 0 bases, J lost 5 bases, and 7 bases stayed unmatched. The CDR3 is CASSYSNTGANNEQFF. The CDR3, as DNA: TGTGCCAGCAGTTACTCGAATACAGGGGCCAACAATGAGCAGTTCTTC.

This clone was counted ten times or more. V gene TRBV7-9 combines with J gene TRBJ1-1; TRBD1 agrees at 8 bases. The germline gives CDR1 SEHNR, CDR2 FQNEAQ (reference sequence). The junction had 6 bases not matched to a gene; V was cut back by 5 bases and J by 7 bases. The CDR3 totals 13 residues. CDR3 DNA sequence: TGTGCCAGCAGCCACCCGGGACAGGATGAAGCTTTCTTT. Its protein is CASSHPGQDEAFF.

This clone was seen many times. The J gene is TRBJ2-7, the V gene TRBV10-3, with D maybe TRBD2 (10 bases). The CDR3 is made up of 17 amino acids. Germline-derived CDR1 and CDR2 are ENHRY and SYGVKD. Between the trimmed V and J ends, which lost 10 bases and 4 bases, there was a span of 29 bases. CDR3 region: CATLDRGRLAGEYEQYF. CDR3 bases: TGTGCCACTTTGGACAGGGGCAGACTAGCGGGTGAATACGAGCAGTACTTC.